Sequencing of this TCR beta chain was carried out in a study of blood T cell repertoires in COVID-19. Study-wide background: Donors in the United States, Italy and Spain gave samples during acute or convalescent COVID-19. In each case, the material was cDNA or gDNA derived from T cells, B-cell-depleted T cells, or PBMCs.

Original data processing: Estimation of nucleated cell counts was performed using reference gene primer amplification. Here immunoSEQ multiplex PCR was the method, and the copy in TCRdb shows in-frame clones only, minus some. V, J and clone size reflect that table, while D and trimming were determined from the DNA. The repertoire holds some 180,000 clones, with more than 80% as singletons. Germline V CDR1 and CDR2: GTSNPN, SVGIG (reference sequence). There are 14 residues in the CDR3. V dropped 1 base and J dropped 0 bases, with 7 bases sitting between them. The sequenced sample consisted of peripheral blood. The gene calls are TRBV30 and TRBJ2-1; TRBD2 is a possible D gene (6 bases). The sequence was obtained from a woman aged 55-70 years with acute or convalescent COVID-19. DNA of the CDR3: TGTGCCTGGAGTGGTAGCGGCTCCTACAATGAGCAGTTCTTC. Translating gives CAWSGSGSYNEQFF.